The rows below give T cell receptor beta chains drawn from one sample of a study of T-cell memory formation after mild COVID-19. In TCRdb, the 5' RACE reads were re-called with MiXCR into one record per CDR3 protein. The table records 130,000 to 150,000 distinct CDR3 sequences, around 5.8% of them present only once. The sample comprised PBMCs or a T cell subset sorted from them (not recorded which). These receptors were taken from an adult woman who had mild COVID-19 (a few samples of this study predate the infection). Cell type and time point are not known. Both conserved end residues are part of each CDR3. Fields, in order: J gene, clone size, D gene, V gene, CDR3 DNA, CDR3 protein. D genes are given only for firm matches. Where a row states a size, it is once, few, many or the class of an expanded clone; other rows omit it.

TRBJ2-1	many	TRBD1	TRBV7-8	TGTGCCAGCAGCTTAGTAAGGGGGCTTGACCTGAACAATGAGCAGTTCTTC	CASSLVRGLDLNNEQFF
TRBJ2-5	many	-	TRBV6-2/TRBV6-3	TGTGCCAGCAGTTACTGGGCTCAACAAGAGACCCAGTACTTC	CASSYWAQQETQYF
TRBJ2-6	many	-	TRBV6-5	TGTGCCAGCAGCCGAGGCAGGTGGTCTGGGGCCAACGTCCTGACTTTC	CASSRGRWSGANVLTF
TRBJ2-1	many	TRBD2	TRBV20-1	TGCAGTGCTAGTCGCTCGGCAGCGGGGGAAGGAAGGGAGCAGTTCTTC	CSASRSAAGEGREQFF
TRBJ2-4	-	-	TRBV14	TGTGCCAGCAGCCGCTCGGGACTAGCCAAAAACATTCAGTACTTC	CASSRSGLAKNIQYF
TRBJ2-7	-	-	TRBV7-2	TGTGCCAGCCTACAGGGTAACACCTACGAGCAGTACTTC	CASLQGNTYEQYF
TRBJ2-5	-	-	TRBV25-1	TGTGCCAGCATTCAAGAGACCCAGTACTTC	CASIQETQYF
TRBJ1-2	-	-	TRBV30	TGTGCCTGGAGTGTGGCAGGGCGAAACTATGGCTACACCTTC	CAWSVAGRNYGYTF
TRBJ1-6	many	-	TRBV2	TGTGCCAGCAGTGAAGGGTGGGGCAGAACAAATTCACCCCTCCACTTT	CASSEGWGRTNSPLHF
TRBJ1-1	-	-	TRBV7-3	TGTGCCAGCAGCCTCGACATAAGTATGCGGGCTTTCTTT	CASSLDISMRAFF
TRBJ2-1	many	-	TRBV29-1	TGCAGCGTTGTCGGGGAAAGCTCCTACAATGAGCAGTTCTTC	CSVVGESSYNEQFF
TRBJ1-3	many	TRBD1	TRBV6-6	TGTGCCAGCAGGGCGGGACAGACTGGAAACACCATATATTTT	CASRAGQTGNTIYF
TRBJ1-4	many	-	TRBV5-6	TGTGCCAGCAGCTCCCGACGGACTGAAGAAAAACTGTTTTTT	CASSSRRTEEKLFF
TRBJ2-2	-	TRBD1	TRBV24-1	TGTGCCACCAGCCAGGGACAGACCAACACCGGGGAGCTGTTTTTT	CATSQGQTNTGELFF
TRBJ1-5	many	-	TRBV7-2	TGTGCCAGCAGCCGAGAGAATCAGCCCCAGCATTTT	CASSRENQPQHF
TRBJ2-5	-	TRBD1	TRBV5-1	TGCGCCAGCAGCTTGGGGGACAGGGACGAGACCCAGTACTTC	CASSLGDRDETQYF
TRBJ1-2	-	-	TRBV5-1	TGCGCCAGCAGCTTGGATCCGGAGGGAGGCTACACCTTC	CASSLDPEGGYTF
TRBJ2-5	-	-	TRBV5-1	TGCGCCAGCAGCCCGGGGATCGGCCTTGAGACCCAGTACTTC	CASSPGIGLETQYF
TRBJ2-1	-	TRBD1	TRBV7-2	TGTGCCAGCAGCCCTGCCGGTGGACAGGGCTTCTTC	CASSPAGGQGFF
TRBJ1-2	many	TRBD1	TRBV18	TGTGCCAGCTCACCAATCGGGACAGGGGATATTCATGGCTACACCTTC	CASSPIGTGDIHGYTF
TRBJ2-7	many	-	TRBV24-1	TGTGCCACCAGTGATTCAGGCCCTCGCTCCTACGAGCAGTACTTC	CATSDSGPRSYEQYF
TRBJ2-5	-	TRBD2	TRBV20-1	TGCAGTGCTAGGGCTAGCGGGAGGGCTTGGGAGACCCAGTACTTC	CSARASGRAWETQYF
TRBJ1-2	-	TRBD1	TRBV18	TGTGCCAGCTCACCACCGCAGGGGGCTCGAGGCTACACCTTC	CASSPPQGARGYTF
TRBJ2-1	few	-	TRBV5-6	TGTGCCAGCAGCCCGAGGTGGAATGAGCAGTTCTTC	CASSPRWNEQFF
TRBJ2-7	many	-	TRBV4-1	TGCGCCAGCAGCCAAGGCCCAGGTTCATCTTACTACGAGCAGTACTTC	CASSQGPGSSYYEQYF
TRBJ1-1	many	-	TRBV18	TGTGCCAGCTCTCAGACAGAGAACACTGAAGCTTTCTTT	CASSQTENTEAFF
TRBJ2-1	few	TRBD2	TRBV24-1	TGTGCCACCAGTGACCGAGGGGCGGCTAGCGGGGGGAGGAATGAGCAGTTCTTC	CATSDRGAASGGRNEQFF
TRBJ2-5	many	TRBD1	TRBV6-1	TGTGCCAGCAGGGAGGGGACAGGGTGGCGGCAGGAGACCCAGTACTTC	CASREGTGWRQETQYF
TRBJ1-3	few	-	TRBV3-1	TGTGCCAGCAGCCAAGGGGTCAGCCCCCTACCAGGAAACACCATATATTTT	CASSQGVSPLPGNTIYF
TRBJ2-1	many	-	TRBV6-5	TGTGCCAGCAGTTACTCTGGACAGAGGGTCTACAATGAGCAGTTCTTC	CASSYSGQRVYNEQFF
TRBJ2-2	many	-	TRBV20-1	TGCAGTGCTAGAGATCGGCGCGGTGGGCCCGGGGAGCTGTTTTTT	CSARDRRGGPGELFF
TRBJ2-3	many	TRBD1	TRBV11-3	TGTGCCAGCAGCTTCGGACAGGGAAGGGCAGATACGCAGTATTTT	CASSFGQGRADTQYF
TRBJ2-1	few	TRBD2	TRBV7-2	TGTGCCAGCAGGGCGGGACTAATGAACAATGAGCAGTTCTTC	CASRAGLMNNEQFF
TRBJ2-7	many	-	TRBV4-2	TGTGCCAGCAGCCACTCGGACATTCGCTCCTACGAGCAGTACTTC	CASSHSDIRSYEQYF
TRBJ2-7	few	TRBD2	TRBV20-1	TGCAGTGCCAAAAAGAGGGGACTAGCGAGCCGCTACGAGCAGTACTTC	CSAKKRGLASRYEQYF
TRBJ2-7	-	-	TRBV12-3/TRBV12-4	TGTGCCAGCAGTCCGGGGAGTCCCGAGCAGTACTTC	CASSPGSPEQYF
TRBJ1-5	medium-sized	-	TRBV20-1	TGCAGTGCTTCCCTCGGCAGCAATCAGCCCCAGCATTTT	CSASLGSNQPQHF
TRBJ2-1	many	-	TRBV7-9	TGTGCCAGCAGACCCCCGGGGTTCCCGACCCTCCGTGGGTGGTACAATGAGCAGTTCTTC	CASRPPGFPTLRGWYNEQFF
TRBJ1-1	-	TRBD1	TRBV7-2	TGTGCCAGCAGCCAGTCCAGGGGGTCTACTGAAGCTTTCTTT	CASSQSRGSTEAFF
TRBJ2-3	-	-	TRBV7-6	TGTGCCAGCAGCTTACTACCCCTCGCACCGGGCGGTAGCACAGATACGCAGTATTTT	CASSLLPLAPGGSTDTQYF
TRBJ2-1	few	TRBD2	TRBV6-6	TGTGCCAGCACCCCCCGGCTAGCGGGAGTAGCCTACAATGAGCAGTTCTTC	CASTPRLAGVAYNEQFF
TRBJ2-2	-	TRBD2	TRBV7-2	TGTGCCAGCAGCTTTACTAGCGGGATGAACACCGGGGAGCTGTTTTTT	CASSFTSGMNTGELFF
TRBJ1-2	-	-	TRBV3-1	TGTGCCAGCAGCCACCGGGACGGATTTGGTTACACCTTC	CASSHRDGFGYTF